The 27 T cell receptor beta chains in this list originate from one sample, sequenced in a study of blood T cells in healthy people across ages. Primers used in a second PCR of roughly 7 to 12 cycles were a sample-barcoded 5' primer and a J-beta primer mix. TCRdb re-called the 5' RACE reads with MiXCR, one entry per CDR3 protein. Here the sample spans about 840,000 distinct CDR3 sequences, 29% being singletons. The data were also submitted as part of a second study, on T cells of mothers and their children.

The sample taken for sequencing was blood. These receptors came from a woman in her forties in good health.

This clonotype was seen more than once but under ten times. The genes are TRBV7-3 and TRBJ2-3; 10 bases are shared with TRBD2. The CDR3 runs to 15 residues. The junction had 9 bases not matched to a gene; V was cut back by 6 bases and J by 6 bases. Germline lookup yields CDR1 SGHTA and CDR2 FQGTGA. The CDR3 reads CASSQLAGFLDTQYF. The DNA for the CDR3 is TGTGCCAGCAGTCAACTAGCGGGGTTTTTGGATACGCAGTATTTT. Full variable domain (rest looked up from reference TRBV7-3 and TRBJ2-3): GAGVSQTPSNKVTEKGKYVELRCDPISGHTALYWYRQSLGQGPEFLIYFQGTGAADDSGLPNDRFFAVRPEGSVSTLKIQRTERGDSAVYLCASSQLAGFLDTQYFGPGTRLTVL.

This clonotype has a count of ten or more. The J gene is TRBJ2-7, the V gene TRBV10-3; TRBD1 might be the D (5 bases). Germline V gives CDR1 ENHRY, CDR2 SYGVKD. CDR3 size: 13 residues. The V gene lost 4 bases and the J gene lost 4 bases, with 11 bases spanning the gap. CDR3: CAISAGKGYEQYF. As DNA, the CDR3 is TGTGCCATCAGTGCTGGGAAGGGGTACGAGCAGTACTTC.

In its sample, this clonotype was seen a few times. The CDR3 sequence is CASSFEWTADNEQFF. CDR3 DNA: TGTGCCAGCAGCTTCGAATGGACAGCGGACAATGAGCAGTTCTTC. The chain employs TRBV7-9 and TRBJ2-1; possible D gene TRBD1, 6 bases. Germline lookup yields CDR1 SEHNR and CDR2 FQNEAQ (reference sequence). The CDR3 sequence is 15 residues long. Trimming shortened V by 3 bases and J by 5 bases, and 14 bases separated the two germline ends. Full variable domain (outside the CDR3, taken from reference TRBV7-9 and TRBJ2-1): DTGVSQNPRHKITKRGQNVTFRCDPISEHNRLYWYRQTLGQGPEFLTYFQNEAQLEKSRLLSDRFSAERPKGSFSTLEIQRTEQGDSAMYLCASSFEWTADNEQFFGPGTRLTVL.

This clonotype was seen ten or more times. The chain is built from TRBV7-2 and TRBJ2-7; unclear D gene. The V end lost 1 base, the J end lost 9 bases, and 13 bases lay between the germline ends. The CDR3 extends over 13 amino acids. Germline V gene data show CDR1 as SGHTA and CDR2 as FQGNSA. As DNA, the CDR3 is TGTGCCAGCAGCTTAGATCGCAGCGATGGGCAGTACTTC. It encodes CASSLDRSDGQYF.

The sample holds many counts of this clonotype. The chain couples TRBV5-1 to TRBJ2-7; tentative D call: TRBD2 (6 bases). Per germline, CDR1 SGHRS and CDR2 YFSETQ. The CDR3 has 14 amino acids. V was cut by 3 bases and J by 3 bases, with 13 bases left in between. CDR3 amino acids: CASSSRLGSYEQYF. DNA of the CDR3: TGCGCCAGCAGCTCACGACTAGGGAGCTACGAGCAGTACTTC.

There are many counts of this clonotype. The rearrangement uses TRBV28 and TRBJ1-2; 10 nucleotides line up with TRBD1. The V and J ends lost 8 bases and 2 bases, in that order; junction bases with no gene match: 8. This CDR3 region has 15 residues. The germline V gene encodes CDR1 MDHEN and CDR2 SYDVKM. CDR3 bases: TGTGCCAGCCGCAATCGGGACAGGGGCAACTATGGCTACACCTTC. Translating gives CASRNRDRGNYGYTF.

As concerns this clonotype: This may be a read error, as it is one base from a much larger clone. The J gene is TRBJ2-5, the V gene TRBV15, with 8 bases matching TRBD1. The J call may be incorrect, as the DNA end agrees better with TRBJ2-7. Germline-derived CDR1 and CDR2 are LNHNV and YYDKDF (reference sequence). CDR3 size: 18 residues. The CDR3 protein is CATSNPKGPGTGLNEQYF. The DNA of the CDR3 is TGTGCCACCAGCAATCCTAAGGGTCCCGGGACAGGCTTAAACGAGCAGTACTTC.

Comments on this clonotype: Germline is not matched at one junction end, which may reflect a read error. The gene calls are TRBV28 and TRBJ2-7; D remains unclear. Germline assignment: CDR1 MDHEN and CDR2 SYDVKM. The CDR3 contains 11 residues. The DNA of the CDR3 is TGTGCCGGCAGCCTTAGAAATGAGCAGTACTTC. The encoded protein is CAGSLRNEQYF.

This clonotype has at least ten counts. V and J are TRBV5-1 and TRBJ2-2, with D unresolved. The CDR3 consists of 14 residues. V lost 1 base and J 4 bases, leaving 8 bases between the germline ends. Germline values: CDR1 SGHRS, CDR2 YFSETQ. CDR3 DNA: TGCGCCAGCAGCTTGCAGTTATCCACCGGGGAGCTGTTTTTT. It translates to CASSLQLSTGELFF.

Details on this clonotype: A read error may be the cause here, since a much bigger clone is one base away. The chain links TRBV6-2 or TRBV6-3 to TRBJ1-2; D is uncertain. CDR1 is MNHEY and CDR2 is SVGEGT in the germline V gene. The CDR3 contains 13 residues. The CDR3 nucleotides read TGTGCCAGCCTCGAGGACGGGAACTATGGCCACACCTTC. Its protein product is CASLEDGNYGHTF.

The chain has TRBV4-3 and TRBJ2-1; D may correspond to TRBD1 or TRBD2 (6 bases each). This CDR3 is 13 amino acids long. Trimming cost V 4 bases and J 13 bases, with 17 bases left between them. CDR1 and CDR2 (germline): LGHNA, YSLEER. The CDR3 protein is CASSLGGKETQFF. CDR3 DNA: TGCGCCAGCAGCCTCGGGGGCAAAGAGACCCAGTTCTTC.

J is TRBJ2-3 and V is TRBV12-5; 7 positions agree with TRBD1. The CDR3 is 14 amino acids. Germline-derived CDR1 and CDR2 are LGHNT and FRNRAP. V lost 6 bases, J lost 1 base, and 4 bases stayed unmatched. The CDR3 DNA sequence: TGTGCTAGTGGCTTGACAGGGCGCACAGATACGCAGTATTTT. Translated, it gives CASGLTGRTDTQYF.

This sequence joins TRBV9 and TRBJ1-1; 7 nucleotides line up with TRBD1. V trimming: 4 bases; J trimming: 1 base; junction bases outside the gene matches: 7. CDR1 is SGDLS, CDR2 YYNGEE, per germline. The CDR3 runs to 15 residues. The CDR3 bases are TGTGCCAGCAGCACCTCGGGACAGCAGAACACTGAAGCTTTCTTT. As protein: CASSTSGQQNTEAFF.

This clonotype was picked up one time. A much larger clone lies a single base off, so this may be a read error. CDR3 DNA sequence: TGTGCCAGCAGCCCCGGACTAGCGGGGGGCTCAGATACGCAGCATTTT. It translates to CASSPGLAGGSDTQHF. The chain links TRBV7-3 to TRBJ2-3; D might be TRBD1 (6 bases). The J call is uncertain, as TRBJ1-5 better fits the DNA end. This CDR3 is built from 16 residues. From germline, CDR1 is SGHTA and CDR2 FQGTGA.

The rearrangement joins TRBV20-1 to TRBJ1-1; D uncertain. This CDR3 has 16 amino acids. Germline V gene lookup returns CDR1 DFQATT and CDR2 SNEGSKA (reference sequence). V was clipped by 5 bases and J by 3 bases, with 22 bases between them. This CDR3 is CSASEPAGWLDTEAFF. CDR3 sequence (DNA): TGCAGTGCTTCAGAACCGGCGGGATGGCTCGACACTGAAGCTTTCTTT.

This clonotype was recorded a few times. V is TRBV6-6 and J is TRBJ1-4, with 7 nucleotides matching TRBD1. The CDR3 contains 13 residues. The V and J ends lost 5 bases and 8 bases, in that order; junction bases with no gene match: 5. Germline V gene lookup returns CDR1 MNHNY and CDR2 SVGAGI (reference sequence). CDR3 sequence: CASSPRDREKLFF. The CDR3 DNA sequence: TGTGCCAGCAGTCCCCGGGACAGAGAAAAACTGTTTTTT.

This clonotype was seen just once. The chain uses TRBV28 and TRBJ1-5; 9 bases match TRBD1. V lost 2 bases and J lost 6; bases outside the gene matches: 5. This CDR3 region has 15 residues. CDR1 and CDR2 from the germline V gene are MDHEN and SYDVKM. DNA of the CDR3: TGTGCCAGCAGTTTAGCGACAGGGGGTGGTCAGCCCCAGCATTTT. Protein: CASSLATGGGQPQHF.

The rearrangement joins TRBV28 to TRBJ2-3; possible D gene TRBD2, 5 bases. V gave up 5 bases and J gave up 7 bases, with 19 bases separating them. The CDR3 spans 15 residues. Germline CDR1 reads MDHEN; CDR2 reads SYDVKM. CDR3 sequence reads: CASSAPVGLTHTQYF. The CDR3 bases are TGTGCCAGCAGTGCGCCAGTAGGACTCACTCATACGCAGTATTTT.

V gene TRBV12-3 or TRBV12-4 combines with J gene TRBJ2-5, with TRBD2 as a possible D gene (6 bases). Trimming shortened V by 4 bases and J by 0 bases, and 21 bases separated the two germline ends. The CDR3 consists of 18 residues. The CDR3 DNA reads TGTGCCAGCAGTTCGCCAACGCGGGGCCTCTCGTACCAAGAGACCCAGTACTTC. Its translation is CASSSPTRGLSYQETQYF.

The table lists this clonotype with many counts. This chain joins TRBV29-1 and TRBJ1-1; D is possibly TRBD1 (5 bases). Trimming stripped 6 bases from V and 4 bases from J, with 6 bases between. This CDR3 comprises 10 residues. Germline V gives CDR1 SQVTM, CDR2 ANQGSEA. The CDR3 bases are TGCAGCGTGGGGGGCACTGAAGCTTTCTTT. Protein sequence: CSVGGTEAFF.

This clonotype was seen many times. DNA for the CDR3: TGTGCCAGCAGTTACTCTGGAGTCGGGGGGACTGCCAACTATGGCTACACCTTC. This encodes CASSYSGVGGTANYGYTF. The V call is TRBV6-5, the J call TRBJ1-2, with a possible D match to TRBD1 (5 bases). V was trimmed by 0 bases and J by 2 bases, leaving 19 bases between them. CDR3 length equals 18 residues. Germline V lookup: CDR1 MNHEY, CDR2 SVGAGI.

The table lists this clonotype with a few counts. The rearrangement links TRBV27 to TRBJ2-3, with a tentative D call TRBD2 (6 bases). The ends were cut back, 3 bases at V and 3 bases at J, with 10 bases in the middle. Germline V gene sequence: CDR1 MNHEY, CDR2 SMNVEV (reference sequence). There are 14 residues in the CDR3. The CDR3 bases are TGTGCCAGCAGTTTTATTCGGGGGACAGATACGCAGTATTTT. Its protein is CASSFIRGTDTQYF.

This clonotype was seen a handful of times. The V and J genes are TRBV28 and TRBJ2-7; D is undetermined. Germline CDR1 is MDHEN and CDR2 is SYDVKM. The CDR3 length is 14 residues. Trimming took off 2 bases at V and 2 bases at J, with 10 bases between the two ends. This chain's CDR3 is CASSLGRRTYEQYF. The CDR3 DNA reads as TGTGCCAGCAGTTTAGGACGGCGAACCTACGAGCAGTACTTC.

The gene calls are TRBV7-4 and TRBJ1-1, with a possible D match to TRBD1 (5 bases). The CDR3 contains 15 residues. The germline CDR1 and CDR2 sequences are SGHVT and SQSDAQ. V was trimmed by 4 bases and J by 3 bases, leaving 15 bases between them. CDR3 in amino acids: CASSSETELDTEAFF. The CDR3 DNA reads as TGTGCCAGCAGCTCAGAGACAGAATTGGACACTGAAGCTTTCTTT.

As regards this clonotype: A junction boundary mismatches the germline segment, possibly from a read error. The chain recombines TRBV11-2 with TRBJ2-3, with a weak D call TRBD2 (7 bases). Germline V gives CDR1 SGHAT, CDR2 FQNNGV. The CDR3 is made up of 15 amino acids. The DNA of the CDR3 is TGTGCCAGCAACCTACATGGCGGGGGCACGGATACGCAGTATTTT. Residues: CASNLHGGGTDTQYF.

This clonotype is a singleton in its sample. The V and J genes are TRBV7-2 and TRBJ2-1; 10 bases match TRBD2. J was trimmed by 6 bases and V by 5 bases; bases with no gene match: 10. CDR1 and CDR2 (germline): SGHTA, FQGNSA. The CDR3 runs 16 residues. CDR3 DNA sequence: TGTGCCAGCAGCGCTCCCAGCGGGGGGGGCAGCAATGAGCAGTTCTTC. Protein: CASSAPSGGGSNEQFF.

V is TRBV3-1 and J is TRBJ2-1; 11 bases fit TRBD2. In germline, CDR1 is LGHDT, CDR2 YNNKEL (reference sequence). The CDR3 is 17 amino acids. V was clipped by 0 bases and J by 4 bases; unmatched bases: 5. Written as DNA, the CDR3 is TGTGCCAGCAGCCAAGATGGAACTAGCGGGGGATACAATGAGCAGTTCTTC. This sequence encodes CASSQDGTSGGYNEQFF.